This T cell receptor beta chain was observed in a study of blood T cells in healthy people across ages. The CDR3 contains 12 residues. Germline V gene sequence: CDR1 KGHSH, CDR2 LQKENI. Trimming at V came to 8 bases and at J to 11 bases, leaving 10 bases not matched to a gene. The use of a sample-barcoded 5' primer and a J-beta primer mix characterized a second PCR of roughly 6 to 11 cycles. Tags on each cDNA molecule came from a template-switch adaptor with 12 random nucleotides. MiXCR was run by TCRdb on the 5' RACE reads, yielding one entry per CDR3 protein. Among around 1,800,000 distinct CDR3 sequences listed, around 40% were seen once.

Specimen: blood. This chain uses TRBV18 with TRBJ2-5; TRBD1 aligns across 8 bases. The receptor comes from a human donor in good health. CDR3 coding DNA: TGTGCCAGCCACGGGACAGGCAGTGAGCAGTACTTC. Protein sequence: CASHGTGSEQYF.